The rows below give T cell receptor beta chains drawn from one sample of a study of T-cell reconstitution after alpha-beta-depleted transplantation in children. TCRdb passed the PCR reads through MiXCR, listing each CDR3 protein once. The sample has more than 450,000 distinct CDR3 sequences; around 16% are singletons. The sequences come from PBMCs from the stem cell graft donor, collected from the stem cell graft. The receptors come from a human donor who donated a stem cell graft to a child with acute lymphoblastic leukemia. The CDR3 runs from the conserved cysteine through the conserved F or W.

j_gene | v_gene | CDR3aa
TRBJ2-7 | TRBV9 | CASSTPGTPPDF
TRBJ2-1 | TRBV4-1 | CASTQAGMREVVVF
TRBJ2-5 | TRBV20-1 | CSARASSGRAVETQYF
TRBJ1-5 | TRBV7-8 | CASSYDRGPQHF
TRBJ2-7 | TRBV5-8 | CASSLDRLRAYEQYF
TRBJ1-4 | TRBV20-1 | CSARDKSVYEKLFF
TRBJ2-7 | TRBV20-1 | CSARNRDLGGYEQYF
TRBJ1-6 | TRBV9 | CASSAEGGDSFFAALNSPLHF
TRBJ1-2 | TRBV12-3/TRBV12-4 | CASSFWDGYTF
TRBJ2-2 | TRBV25-1 | CASSASTGFRVANTGELFF
TRBJ1-5 | TRBV20-1 | CSAAPTGEKQPQHF
TRBJ1-1 | TRBV4-2 | CASSQRGRDTEAFF
TRBJ2-3 | TRBV7-3 | CASSLSKSTDTQYF
TRBJ2-7 | TRBV29-1 | CSVGFNRYEQYF
TRBJ2-7 | TRBV3-1 | CASRQGPRGDEQYF
TRBJ2-3 | TRBV9 | CASSVEYEIGADTQYF
TRBJ2-3 | TRBV28 | CASSPPGLTSDTQYF
TRBJ2-1 | TRBV2 | CASSDGGPGNEQFF
TRBJ1-4 | TRBV14 | CASSQNQGSNEKLFF